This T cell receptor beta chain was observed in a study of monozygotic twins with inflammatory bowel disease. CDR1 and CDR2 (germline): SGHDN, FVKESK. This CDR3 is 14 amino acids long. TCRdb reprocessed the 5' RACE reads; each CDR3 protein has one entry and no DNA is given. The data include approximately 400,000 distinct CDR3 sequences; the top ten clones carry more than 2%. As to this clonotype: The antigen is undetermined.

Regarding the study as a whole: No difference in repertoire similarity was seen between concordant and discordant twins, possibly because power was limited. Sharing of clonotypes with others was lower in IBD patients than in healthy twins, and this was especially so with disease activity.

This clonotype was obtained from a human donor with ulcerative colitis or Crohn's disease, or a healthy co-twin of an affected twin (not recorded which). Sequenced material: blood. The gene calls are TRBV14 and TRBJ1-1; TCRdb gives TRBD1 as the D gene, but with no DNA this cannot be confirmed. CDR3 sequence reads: CASSQTQGWTEAFF.